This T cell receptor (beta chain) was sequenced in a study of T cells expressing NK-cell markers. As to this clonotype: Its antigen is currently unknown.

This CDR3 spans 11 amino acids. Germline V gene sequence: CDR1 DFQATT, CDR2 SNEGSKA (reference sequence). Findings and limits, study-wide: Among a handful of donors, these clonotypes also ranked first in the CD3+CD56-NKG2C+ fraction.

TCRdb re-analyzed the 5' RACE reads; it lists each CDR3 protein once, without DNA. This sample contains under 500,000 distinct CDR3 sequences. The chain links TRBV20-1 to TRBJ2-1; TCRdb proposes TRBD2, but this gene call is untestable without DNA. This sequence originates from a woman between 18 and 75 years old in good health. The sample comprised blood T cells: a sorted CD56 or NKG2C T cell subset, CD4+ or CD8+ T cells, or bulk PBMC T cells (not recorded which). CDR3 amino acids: CSAHRDYIQFF.